This is a list of T cell receptor beta chains from one sample in a study of radiation and T cells in renal cell carcinoma. The repertoire was sequenced with immunoSEQ multiplex PCR; TCRdb's copy has only in-frame clones and lacks some. The sample lists some 120,000 clones; about 81% were seen once. This specimen was blood, taken from a patient whose treatment included radiotherapy and nephrectomy. Receptors were obtained from a woman aged 55 to 70 with renal cell carcinoma. CDR3s leave out the opening cysteine and the closing phenylalanine or tryptophan. Each record gives: clone size, V gene, J gene, CDR3 protein. Where a row states a size, it is once, few, many or the class of an expanded clone; other rows omit it.

-	TRBV12-5	TRBJ2-7	ASGLSAREFYEQY
few	TRBV25-1	TRBJ2-2	ASSVLTANTGELF
-	TRBV7-9	TRBJ2-2	ASGFRVPGELF
-	TRBV9	TRBJ2-7	ASSVGVASYEQY
-	TRBV19	TRBJ2-5	AGSKGHGQTQY
-	TRBV6-1	TRBJ1-4	ASSGFPSDGDEKLF
-	TRBV6-1	TRBJ2-7	ASSEATGSYEQY
-	TRBV29-1	TRBJ2-3	SGRTGGSDTQY
-	TRBV27	TRBJ1-4	ASSDRGGEKLF
-	TRBV30	TRBJ2-2	AWSDTWIRGELF
-	TRBV4-1	TRBJ2-4	ASSQDPGRDIQY
-	TRBV19	TRBJ2-3	ASSIGTASTDTQY
-	TRBV6-4	TRBJ1-2	ASRTGQPIYGYT
-	TRBV10-1	TRBJ1-5	ASSESVRTGGGSNQPQH
-	TRBV10-3	TRBJ2-1	AISAVAGGGNEQF
-	TRBV15	TRBJ2-7	ATSRPGTGDPRREQY
-	TRBV5-1	TRBJ2-1	ASSWTSGGEQF
-	TRBV7-9	TRBJ1-5	ASSYFVGTGDQPQH
-	TRBV5-6	TRBJ2-7	ASSLAGQSPYEQY
-	TRBV19	TRBJ2-1	AAGGGEQF
once	TRBV29-1	TRBJ2-7	SVIQGGEQY
-	TRBV28	TRBJ1-1	ASRRRFQGQLNTEAF
-	TRBV9	TRBJ2-3	ASSVSGGILPTDTQY
-	TRBV10-3	TRBJ2-1	AISESEQGYNEQF
-	TRBV5-1	TRBJ2-7	ASRGGGREEQY
-	TRBV30	TRBJ1-1	AWTPRTPNTEAF
-	TRBV5-1	TRBJ2-7	ASSRISDSYNEQY
few	TRBV10-3	TRBJ2-3	AISESVGLVGTDTQY
once	TRBV18	TRBJ2-1	ASSPATQRGNEQF
few	TRBV7-9	TRBJ2-5	ASSLYGRGTSGRSETQY
-	TRBV6-1	TRBJ2-7	ASSDSGGLGSEQY
-	TRBV29-1	TRBJ2-7	KRLAGVAEQY
-	TRBV18	TRBJ2-7	ASSPSIDRTYEQY
few	TRBV9	TRBJ1-1	ASSTHYGNTEAF
-	TRBV29-1	TRBJ2-7	SAGTGFRSYEQY
once	TRBV7-9	TRBJ2-3	ASSSRGLANQWDTQY
-	TRBV29-1	TRBJ1-5	SVQGYGQPQH
-	TRBV7-9	TRBJ2-1	ASTEGLASSGDEQF
-	TRBV28	TRBJ2-7	ASSLGTGAYEQY
-	TRBV9	TRBJ2-5	ASSAGTGGAETQY
-	TRBV28	TRBJ1-2	ASSPDRGSYGYT
-	TRBV7-2	TRBJ1-3	ASSLTPGNTIY
once	TRBV9	TRBJ2-1	ASSVGGAEQF
-	TRBV13	TRBJ2-7	ASSLERRSYEQY
-	TRBV6-1	TRBJ2-2	ASSEAGRTGELF
once	TRBV19	TRBJ1-1	ASTPRTADSEAF
-	TRBV5-1	TRBJ2-1	ASSLPGPQTDNEQF
-	TRBV9	TRBJ2-1	ASSVGDTFVDEQF
-	TRBV29-1	TRBJ1-4	SARRGFNEKLF
-	TRBV5-4	TRBJ2-7	ASSLVSGGTYEQY
-	TRBV5-1	TRBJ2-7	ASSLAGLDAYEQY
-	TRBV19	TRBJ2-7	ASSINRLGAYEQY
-	TRBV19	TRBJ2-7	ASQGTGGIYEQY
-	TRBV28	TRBJ1-2	ASSPEFLDYGYT
-	TRBV7-9	TRBJ1-4	ASSQGLANEKLF
many	TRBV7-9	TRBJ1-1	ASSLDGGPEEAF
few	TRBV7-6	TRBJ2-2	ASSLRTGLATGELF
few	TRBV28	TRBJ1-5	ASSPPGTGGFQPQH
-	TRBV6-5	TRBJ2-7	ASTTGQGVTYEQY